One sample yielded the 27 T cell receptor beta chains listed below, sequenced in a study of PD-1 blockade in classical Hodgkin lymphoma. Produced via immunoSEQ multiplex PCR; TCRdb's table is partial and in-frame only. The sample lists tens of thousands of clones; around 73% were seen once. Relapses following autologous stem cell transplantation were seen in all patients, with brentuximab vedotin exposure varying. Sequenced here: peripheral blood mononuclear cells (PBMCs), sampled before the second cycle of nivolumab. The receptor set was obtained from a human donor with classical Hodgkin lymphoma.

This clone has only a few counts. This chain uses TRBV29-1 with TRBJ2-7; D is unclear. CDR1 SQVTM and CDR2 ANQGSEA come from the germline V gene. There are 12 residues in the CDR3. CDR3: CRKRPVGYEQYF. The CDR3, as DNA: TGCAGAAAACGCCCGGTCGGCTACGAGCAGTACTTC.

This chain links TRBV5-1 with TRBJ2-5, with a tentative D call TRBD2 (6 bases). Germline CDR1 reads SGHRS; CDR2 reads YFSETQ. The CDR3 is 14 amino acids. V was trimmed by 4 bases and J by 1 base, leaving 11 bases between them. DNA for the CDR3: TGCGCCAGCAGCGGAGGGCTACCCCAAGAGACCCAGTACTTC. Its protein product is CASSGGLPQETQYF.

The rearrangement joins TRBV5-4 to TRBJ2-1; D perhaps matches TRBD2 (6 bases). Germline CDR1 is SGHNT and CDR2 is YYREEE (reference sequence). This CDR3 is 14 amino acids long. The germline V and J ends were trimmed by 1 base and 2 bases, with 7 bases remaining between them. Written as DNA, the CDR3 is TGTGCCAGCAGCTTGCCGGGAGCCTACAATGAGCAGTTCTTC. As protein: CASSLPGAYNEQFF.

The chain has TRBV11-2 and TRBJ2-2, with a weak D call TRBD2 (5 bases). Trimming pared 5 bases from V and 7 bases from J, leaving 11 bases between. In germline, CDR1 is SGHAT, CDR2 FQNNGV. The CDR3 covers 13 residues. CDR3: CASSTRGGGELFF. The DNA for the CDR3 is TGTGCCAGCAGCACTAGAGGAGGCGGGGAGCTGTTTTTT.

The rearrangement links TRBV18 to TRBJ1-5; TRBD1 agrees at 10 bases. Germline V gives CDR1 KGHSH, CDR2 LQKENI. Trimming cost V 1 base and J 0 bases; bases outside gene matches: 6. The CDR3 consists of 18 residues. The DNA of the CDR3 is TGTGCCAGCTCACCACAGACAGGGGGCCCTTATAGCAATCAGCCCCAGCATTTT. It is translated as CASSPQTGGPYSNQPQHF.

The V call is TRBV19, the J call TRBJ2-3; D unclear. The V gene lost 6 bases and the J gene lost 0 bases, with 7 bases spanning the gap. Per the germline V gene, CDR1 is LNHDA and CDR2 is SQIVND (reference sequence). This CDR3 is 13 amino acids long. The DNA of the CDR3 is TGTGCCAGTAGACCAACTAGCACAGATACGCAGTATTTT. Translation: CASRPTSTDTQYF.

This chain joins TRBV25-1 and TRBJ2-1; 10 bases map to TRBD1. CDR1 is MGHDK, CDR2 SYGVNS, per germline. Trimming took 1 base from V and 9 from J; bases not matched to a gene: 9. The length of the CDR3 is 16 residues. CDR3 bases: TGTGCCAGCAGTGAATTAAGGACAGGGGGTCGGCGTGAGCAGTTCTTC. Protein sequence: CASSELRTGGRREQFF. The full variable domain, completed using reference TRBV25-1 and TRBJ2-1, is EADIYQTPRYLVIGTGKKITLECSQTMGHDKMYWYQQDPGMELHLIHYSYGVNSTEKGDLSSESTVSRIRTEHFPLTLESARPSHTSQYLCASSELRTGGRREQFFGPGTRLTVL.

The chain combines TRBV6-6 with TRBJ2-7, with 10 bases matching TRBD2. The CDR3 has 14 residues. Per the germline V gene, CDR1 is MNHNY and CDR2 is SVGAGI (reference sequence). The J segment lost 5 bases and the V segment lost 6 bases, leaving 7 bases of the junction unmatched. The CDR3 DNA sequence: TGTGCCAGCAGGACCGGGACTAGCGTAAACGAGCAGTACTTC. Encoded protein: CASRTGTSVNEQYF.

The V gene is TRBV19, the J gene TRBJ2-1; D perhaps matches TRBD2 (6 bases). V dropped 5 bases and J dropped 7 bases, with 15 bases sitting between them. This CDR3 region has 14 residues. Germline V gene lookup returns CDR1 LNHDA and CDR2 SQIVND (reference sequence). The CDR3 DNA is TGTGCCAGTAGTCGGCAGGGTGGAGGGAATGAGCAGTTCTTC. It yields the protein CASSRQGGGNEQFF.

V is TRBV9 and J is TRBJ2-7; no firm D call. The CDR3 is 15 amino acids. Germline V CDR1 and CDR2: SGDLS, YYNGEE. The V and J ends lost 0 bases and 0 bases respectively, with 10 bases between them. CDR3 protein: CASSVGGIPSYEQYF. DNA of the CDR3: TGTGCCAGCAGCGTAGGCGGAATCCCCTCCTACGAGCAGTACTTC.

The V call is TRBV19, the J call TRBJ1-1; D call uncertain. V gave up 0 bases and J gave up 0 bases, with 8 bases separating them. There are 15 residues in the CDR3. CDR1 is LNHDA, CDR2 SQIVND, per germline (reference sequence). DNA for the CDR3: TGTGCCAGTAGTATAGATCGTTGGATGAACACTGAAGCTTTCTTT. Its translation is CASSIDRWMNTEAFF.

V gene TRBV11-1 combines with J gene TRBJ1-1, with TRBD1 identical over 10 bases. The junction had 10 bases not matched to a gene; V was cut back by 5 bases and J by 1 base. The germline CDR1 and CDR2 sequences are SGHAT and FQDESV (reference sequence). There are 17 residues in the CDR3. The CDR3 protein is CASSPSFGQGGNTEAFF. The CDR3 bases are TGTGCCAGCAGCCCCTCCTTCGGACAGGGGGGGAACACTGAAGCTTTCTTT. Full variable domain (remainder filled in from reference TRBV11-1 and TRBJ1-1): EAEVAQSPRYKITEKSQAVAFWCDPISGHATLYWYRQILGQGPELLVQFQDESVVDDSQLPKDRFSAERLKGVDSTLKIQPAELGDSAMYLCASSPSFGQGGNTEAFFGQGTRLTVV.

V gene TRBV7-9 combines with J gene TRBJ1-2, with D maybe TRBD1 (6 bases). CDR3 length equals 12 residues. Trimming stripped 5 bases from V and 8 bases from J, with 12 bases between. Germline CDR1 is SEHNR and CDR2 is FQNEAQ (reference sequence). CDR3 region: CASSITGYGYTF. CDR3 DNA sequence: TGTGCCAGCAGCATTACAGGGTACGGCTACACCTTC.

The chain carries TRBV10-2 and TRBJ2-1; TRBD2 agrees at 8 bases. Germline CDR1 is WSHSY and CDR2 is SAAADI. J gave up 6 bases and V 7 bases, and 8 bases lay outside the gene matches. The CDR3 runs 14 residues. CDR3: CASKAGTRGNEQFF. CDR3 coding DNA: TGCGCCAGCAAGGCAGGGACTAGGGGCAATGAGCAGTTCTTC.

This sequence joins TRBV14 and TRBJ2-7; D unclear. The germline CDR1 and CDR2 sequences are SGHDN and FVKESK. The V end lost 6 bases, the J end lost 5 bases, and 14 bases lay between the germline ends. The CDR3 totals 13 residues. CDR3 nucleotide sequence: TGTGCCAGCAGAGAAGAAGGGTTCCACGAGCAGTACTTC. Its translation: CASREEGFHEQYF.

The rearrangement joins TRBV6-1 to TRBJ1-5; unclear D gene. Trimming removed 0 bases at V and 0 bases at J, with 9 bases between. The CDR3 has 16 residues. From germline, CDR1 is MNHNS and CDR2 SASEGT. The CDR3 sequence: CASSEATRYSNQPQHF. The CDR3 nucleotides are TGTGCCAGCAGTGAAGCAACACGGTATAGCAATCAGCCCCAGCATTTT.

The V call is TRBV2, the J call TRBJ2-2; 8 bases match TRBD1. This CDR3 has 15 residues. The junction had 10 bases not matched to a gene; V was cut back by 6 bases and J by 7 bases. Germline V gives CDR1 SNHLY, CDR2 FYNNEI. This chain's CDR3 is CASRADRGRIGELFF. CDR3 coding DNA: TGTGCCAGCAGGGCTGACAGGGGTCGAATCGGGGAGCTGTTTTTT.

The chain links TRBV7-9 to TRBJ2-5; TRBD2 agrees at 9 bases. V shed 8 bases and J 4 bases; nucleotides not matched to a gene: 8. The V gene's germline CDR1 is SEHNR and CDR2 FQNEAQ (reference sequence). CDR3 length: 14 amino acids. Here the CDR3 DNA reads TGTGCCAGCGGCATAGCGGGAGTTTTAGAGACCCAGTACTTC. It encodes CASGIAGVLETQYF.

The chain employs TRBV19 and TRBJ1-5; D is perhaps TRBD1 (5 bases). CDR3 length equals 13 residues. Looked up from germline, CDR1 is LNHDA and CDR2 is SQIVND (reference sequence). Trimming took 6 bases from V and 6 from J, leaving 12 bases between them. The CDR3 here is CASRQGMGQPQHF. The CDR3, as DNA: TGTGCCAGTAGGCAGGGAATGGGTCAGCCCCAGCATTTT.

This rearrangement joins TRBV29-1 to TRBJ2-7, with 8 bases lining up with TRBD1. The CDR3 consists of 13 residues. CDR1 is SQVTM, CDR2 ANQGSEA, per germline. V shed 7 bases, J shed 4 bases, and the junction held 9 bases outside the gene matches. CDR3 region: CSGGTGLGYEQYF. The CDR3 DNA is TGCAGCGGGGGGACAGGCTTAGGTTACGAGCAGTACTTC.

This chain joins TRBV18 and TRBJ2-6; no firm D call. Germline lookup yields CDR1 KGHSH and CDR2 LQKENI. CDR3 length: 13 residues. V was shortened by 3 bases and J by 4 bases, with 4 bases between the two germline ends. CDR3 sequence: CASSPSGANVLTF. In nucleotides, the CDR3 is TGTGCCAGCTCACCGTCGGGGGCCAACGTCCTGACTTTC.

CDR3 sequence: CASSEWAGQGEQYF. The DNA for the CDR3 is TGCGCCAGCAGTGAGTGGGCGGGGCAGGGCGAGCAGTACTTC. This rearrangement joins TRBV10-2 to TRBJ2-7, with D maybe TRBD2 (6 bases). Germline CDR1 and CDR2: WSHSY and SAAADI. Trimming shortened V by 1 base and J by 6 bases, and 13 bases separated the two germline ends. This CDR3 is built from 14 residues.

The genes are TRBV11-2 and TRBJ2-2; 9 nucleotides match TRBD1. Per the germline V gene, CDR1 is SGHAT and CDR2 is FQNNGV. V was clipped by 7 bases and J by 7 bases; unmatched bases: 13. This CDR3 spans 16 amino acids. The CDR3 region has the DNA TGTGCCAGCAAAACTCCGCCGGGACAGGGTGGCGGGGAGCTGTTTTTT. Encoded protein: CASKTPPGQGGGELFF.

The V and J genes are TRBV4-1 and TRBJ2-7, with a weak D call TRBD2 (5 bases). Trimming removed 1 base at V and 4 bases at J, with 14 bases between. Germline V lookup: CDR1 MGHRA, CDR2 YSYEKL. The CDR3 runs to 15 residues. Here the CDR3 reads CASSQALAAEYEQYF. Here the CDR3 DNA reads TGCGCCAGCAGCCAAGCGCTGGCAGCGGAATACGAGCAGTACTTC.

This chain joins TRBV15 and TRBJ1-4, with TRBD1 identical over 9 bases. This CDR3 has 16 amino acids. J lost 7 bases, V lost 4 bases, and 10 bases had no gene match. Per germline, CDR1 LNHNV and CDR2 YYDKDF (reference sequence). The CDR3 loop is CATSKLAGTGPEKLFF. The CDR3 nucleotides read TGTGCCACCAGCAAGCTAGCGGGGACAGGGCCTGAAAAACTGTTTTTT. Using reference TRBV15 and TRBJ1-4 for the parts outside the CDR3, the full variable domain is DAMVIQNPRYQVTQFGKPVTLSCSQTLNHNVMYWYQQKSSQAPKLLFHYYDKDFNNEADTPDNFQSRRPNTSFCFLDIRSPGLGDTAMYLCATSKLAGTGPEKLFFGSGTQLSVL.

As concerns this clone: Its ends do not fully match the called genes, so a read error is possible. This chain links TRBV2 with TRBJ2-1; D perhaps matches TRBD2 (6 bases). This CDR3 has 13 amino acids. CDR1 and CDR2 from the germline V gene are SNHLY and FYNNEI. For the CDR3, the DNA is TGTGCCAGCAGTCGGGACTCCCACAATGAGCAGTTCTTC. Protein sequence: CASSRDSHNEQFF.

This clone was seen only a few times. The chain combines TRBV2 with TRBJ2-7, with unresolved D. The CDR3 runs 13 residues. V was pared by 6 bases and J by 5 bases, with 14 bases between. CDR1 and CDR2 (germline): SNHLY, FYNNEI. The CDR3 sequence is CASRSENRDEQYF. CDR3 in DNA: TGTGCCAGCAGGAGTGAAAATAGGGACGAGCAGTACTTC.